These 7 T cell receptor beta chains were sequenced from one sample in a study of cytomegalovirus exposure and HLA in healthy donors. This table comes from immunoSEQ multiplex PCR, and its TCRdb copy is limited to in-frame clones, with some not included. The table lists 70,000 to 90,000 clones, about 82% of them singletons, with around 3% in the top ten. Sequenced input: PBMCs. The receptors were sampled from a young man in good health and CMV-seronegative.

The CDR3 coding sequence is TGCAGCGTTGACAGGACAGGGGAGGATGTAGACTATGGCTACACCTTC. This codes for CSVDRTGEDVDYGYTF. The rearrangement uses TRBV29-1 and TRBJ1-2; 9 nucleotides line up with TRBD1. The CDR3 is 16 amino acids. Germline lookup yields CDR1 SQVTM and CDR2 ANQGSEA. V trimming: 3 bases; J trimming: 3 bases; junction bases outside the gene matches: 11. The full variable domain, rest sourced from reference TRBV29-1 and TRBJ1-2, is SAVISQKPSRDICQRGTSLTIQCQVDSQVTMMFWYRQQPGQSLTLIATANQGSEATYESGFVIDKFPISRPNLTFSTLTVSNMSPEDSSIYLCSVDRTGEDVDYGYTFGSGTRLTVV.

The CDR3 spells CASRKGGTNEKLFF. The CDR3, as DNA: TGTGCCAGCAGGAAAGGGGGAACTAATGAAAAACTGTTTTTT. The chain is built from TRBV13 and TRBJ1-4; D is perhaps TRBD1 (6 bases). Trimming stripped 6 bases from V and 1 base from J, with 9 bases between. This CDR3 is 14 amino acids long. CDR1 and CDR2 (germline): PRHDT, FYEKMQ (reference sequence).

This clone was found a few times. The chain recombines TRBV19 with TRBJ1-5, with D maybe TRBD1 (5 bases). The CDR3 runs to 14 residues. Germline V gives CDR1 LNHDA, CDR2 SQIVND (reference sequence). The ends were cut back, 5 bases at V and 4 bases at J, with 12 bases in the middle. The CDR3 loop is CASSPPQGNQPQHF. The CDR3 DNA sequence: TGTGCCAGTAGTCCCCCTCAGGGTAATCAGCCCCAGCATTTT.

This chain links TRBV6-5 with TRBJ2-3; 7 bases are shared with TRBD2. Germline values: CDR1 MNHEY, CDR2 SVGAGI. Germline trimming cut 2 bases from V and 6 bases from J; bases unmatched to any gene: 8. This CDR3 spans 15 amino acids. The CDR3 DNA reads TGTGCCAGCAGTTACCCGGGACTCGGGGGGGATACGCAGTATTTT. Amino acid sequence: CASSYPGLGGDTQYF.

This chain uses TRBV27 with TRBJ2-3, with D possibly being TRBD2 (5 bases). Germline CDR1 is MNHEY and CDR2 is SMNVEV (reference sequence). The CDR3 has 14 residues. The V gene lost 2 bases and the J gene lost 2 bases, with 8 bases spanning the gap. The CDR3 loop is CASSLDGVTDTQYF. In DNA form, the CDR3 reads TGTGCCAGCAGTTTAGACGGGGTCACAGATACGCAGTATTTT.

Only one count was recorded for this clone. The CDR3 reads CASSFPRGLAGGREQFF. The CDR3 DNA reads TGTGCCAGCAGTTTTCCACGGGGACTAGCGGGGGGGCGGGAGCAGTTCTTC. The rearrangement joins TRBV27 to TRBJ2-1, with 16 bases lining up with TRBD2. Germline CDR1 and CDR2: MNHEY and SMNVEV (reference sequence). This CDR3 is 17 amino acids long. V trimming: 3 bases; J trimming: 10 bases; junction bases outside the gene matches: 9.

CDR3 residues: CASSLGLSEQFF. CDR3 in DNA: TGTGCCAGCAGCCTGGGACTGTCAGAGCAGTTCTTC. The chain links TRBV9 to TRBJ2-1, with D possibly being TRBD2 (6 bases). The length of the CDR3 is 12 residues. Germline V lookup: CDR1 SGDLS, CDR2 YYNGEE. V dropped 4 bases and J dropped 10 bases, with 12 bases sitting between them.